This is a list of T cell receptor beta chains from one sample in a study of T cell repertoires in cytomegalovirus infection. The antigens these receptors bind are not known. TCRdb re-analysed the reads in MiXCR, keeping a single row per CDR3 protein. Here the sample spans 340,000 or so distinct CDR3 sequences, 20% to 25% being singletons. This sample comprised cultured PBMCs, obtained from culture after CMV antigen stimulation. The source is a human donor in good health (CMV status not recorded). Some clones in this sample may be carry-over from other donors' samples. Both conserved end residues are part of each CDR3. A D gene is named only where the DNA matches it firmly. Expanded clones get a size class; other rows say once, few or many, or leave the size out.

V gene: TRBV11-1
J gene: TRBJ2-5
clone size: many
D gene: -
CDR3 length: 14
CDR3 DNA: TGTGCCAGCAGCCCTACGGGGTTCCAAGAGACCCAGTACTTC
CDR3 protein: CASSPTGFQETQYF

V gene: TRBV27
J gene: TRBJ1-3
clone size: many
D gene: -
CDR3 length: 16
CDR3 DNA: TGTGCCAGCAGTCCAGGTGGGGGCTACTCTGGAAACACCATATATTTT
CDR3 protein: CASSPGGGYSGNTIYF

V gene: TRBV7-6
J gene: TRBJ1-1
clone size: many
D gene: -
CDR3 length: 13
CDR3 DNA: TGTGCCAGCAGCCCGAGTTGGAGTACTGAAGCTTTCTTT
CDR3 protein: CASSPSWSTEAFF

V gene: TRBV20-1
J gene: TRBJ2-1
clone size: -
D gene: TRBD1
CDR3 length: 14
CDR3 DNA: TGCAGTGCTAGAGGGGACAGGGGTTACAATGAGCAGTTCTTC
CDR3 protein: CSARGDRGYNEQFF

V gene: TRBV4-3
J gene: TRBJ1-2
clone size: many
D gene: -
CDR3 length: 15
CDR3 DNA: TGCGCCAGCAGCCAAGGTTCGACCGGCCCGAGGGGCTACACCTTC
CDR3 protein: CASSQGSTGPRGYTF

V gene: TRBV7-2
J gene: TRBJ2-6
clone size: many
D gene: TRBD2
CDR3 length: 15
CDR3 DNA: TGTGCCAGCAGCCGGGGGGTCTCTGGGGCCAACGTCCTGACTTTC
CDR3 protein: CASSRGVSGANVLTF

V gene: TRBV20-1
J gene: TRBJ2-3
clone size: many
D gene: -
CDR3 length: 11
CDR3 DNA: TGCAGTGCCAACGACAGAGATACGCAGTATTTT
CDR3 protein: CSANDRDTQYF

V gene: TRBV9
J gene: TRBJ2-7
clone size: few
D gene: TRBD2
CDR3 length: 16
CDR3 DNA: TGTGCCAGCAGCGTATCCGGGACTAGCGAGTCCTACGAGCAGTACTTC
CDR3 protein: CASSVSGTSESYEQYF

V gene: TRBV7-9
J gene: TRBJ2-1
clone size: few
D gene: TRBD2
CDR3 length: 14
CDR3 DNA: TGTGCCAGCAGCCTGGGACTAGATCCAGGGGAGCAGTTCTTC
CDR3 protein: CASSLGLDPGEQFF

V gene: TRBV5-1
J gene: TRBJ2-5
clone size: few
D gene: -
CDR3 length: 14
CDR3 DNA: TGCGCCAGCAGCTTGGCCGTAGAACAAGAGACCCAGTACTTC
CDR3 protein: CASSLAVEQETQYF

V gene: TRBV7-9
J gene: TRBJ2-7
clone size: -
D gene: TRBD1
CDR3 length: 15
CDR3 DNA: TGTGCCAGCAGCTTAGGGGGGACAGGGTTCTACGAGCAGTACTTC
CDR3 protein: CASSLGGTGFYEQYF

V gene: TRBV4-2
J gene: TRBJ2-5
clone size: few
D gene: -
CDR3 length: 12
CDR3 DNA: TGTGCCAGCAGCCAAAAAGGCGAGACCCAGTACTTC
CDR3 protein: CASSQKGETQYF

V gene: TRBV28
J gene: TRBJ2-7
clone size: few
D gene: -
CDR3 length: 13
CDR3 DNA: TGTGCCAGCACGGACTGGGCTGATTACGAGCAGTACTTC
CDR3 protein: CASTDWADYEQYF

V gene: TRBV7-2
J gene: TRBJ2-1
clone size: many
D gene: -
CDR3 length: 13
CDR3 DNA: TGTGCCAGCCAATCGTCCTCCTACAATGAGCAGTTCTTC
CDR3 protein: CASQSSSYNEQFF

V gene: TRBV7-2
J gene: TRBJ1-6
clone size: -
D gene: TRBD1
CDR3 length: 14
CDR3 DNA: TGTGCCAGCAGCCTGGGACAGATTAATTCACCCCTCCACTTT
CDR3 protein: CASSLGQINSPLHF

V gene: TRBV6-2/TRBV6-3
J gene: TRBJ2-1
clone size: few
D gene: -
CDR3 length: 15
CDR3 DNA: TGTGCCAGCAGTGGACCCGGTAGCTCCTACAATGAGCAGTTCTTC
CDR3 protein: CASSGPGSSYNEQFF

V gene: TRBV4-1
J gene: TRBJ2-2
clone size: few
D gene: -
CDR3 length: 13
CDR3 DNA: TGCGCCAGCAGCCCTTCAGATGACCAGGAGCTGTTTTTT
CDR3 protein: CASSPSDDQELFF

V gene: TRBV7-2
J gene: TRBJ2-3
clone size: -
D gene: TRBD2
CDR3 length: 16
CDR3 DNA: TGTGCCAGCAGCCGGACAAGGCGGGAGGGAGCAGATACGCAGTATTTT
CDR3 protein: CASSRTRREGADTQYF